The rows below give T cell receptor beta chains drawn from one sample of a study of human T cells and chemical hapten exposure. TCRdb processed the RACE reads anew with MiXCR; each CDR3 protein has one entry. The table includes about 120,000 distinct CDR3 sequences, roughly 13% detected once. Sequencing was performed on whole blood, taken in connection with sensitization to the hapten diphenylcyclopropenone (DPC). The origin of the receptors is a man aged 18-30 years with alopecia areata. Some clones in this sample may be carry-over from other donors' samples. Each CDR3 is given with its conserved first and last residue. The D gene is left open where the match is weak. Not every row has a clone size; where given, it reads once, few, many or a size class.

cdr3_length	j_call	clone_size	d_call	v_call	cdr3_nt	cdr3_aa
15	TRBJ2-3	-	TRBD1	TRBV6-6	TGTGCCAGCAATTTGGGACAGCTTAGTGCAGATACGCAGTATTTT	CASNLGQLSADTQYF
16	TRBJ2-3	few	-	TRBV6-4	TGTGCCAGCAGTCCAAGCCAGGGAAGCGGCACAGATACGCAGTATTTT	CASSPSQGSGTDTQYF
14	TRBJ2-2	many	TRBD1	TRBV20-1	TGCAGTGCTAGTCCCAACACAGGGGTTGGGGAGCTGTTTTTT	CSASPNTGVGELFF
15	TRBJ1-5	many	TRBD1	TRBV18	TGTGCCAGCTCACCGACAGGGGGAAGCAATCAGCCCCAGCATTTT	CASSPTGGSNQPQHF
16	TRBJ1-1	many	-	TRBV20-1	TGCAGTGCTAGAGACCCCGGGCGGGGGCTGAACACTGAAGCTTTCTTT	CSARDPGRGLNTEAFF
17	TRBJ2-3	many	TRBD2	TRBV10-3	TGTGCCATCATTCTAAGGGGAGCGGGGTCTAGCACAGATACGCAGTATTTT	CAIILRGAGSSTDTQYF
13	TRBJ2-2	-	TRBD1	TRBV3-1	TGTGCCAGCAGCACAGGGGTCACCGGGGAGCTGTTTTTT	CASSTGVTGELFF
14	TRBJ2-7	few	-	TRBV20-1	TGCAGTGCTAGAGCGCTGGAGGAGAGGGACGAGCAGTACTTC	CSARALEERDEQYF
15	TRBJ2-7	few	-	TRBV6-2/TRBV6-3	TGTGCCAGCAGTAGCACAGGCACAGGGATCTACGAGCAGTACTTC	CASSSTGTGIYEQYF
12	TRBJ2-7	few	TRBD1	TRBV29-1	TGCAGCGTAAAACAGGGGAAAGACGAGCAGTACTTC	CSVKQGKDEQYF
16	TRBJ1-5	few	-	TRBV4-3	TGCGCCAGCAGCCAAGAAGTCAGCGGGATGAATCAGCCCCAGCATTTT	CASSQEVSGMNQPQHF
13	TRBJ2-5	-	-	TRBV10-3	TGTGCCATCAGTGAGTCGGGTATGGAGACCCAGTACTTC	CAISESGMETQYF
16	TRBJ2-7	-	-	TRBV4-3	TGCGCCAGCAGCCAATCTACTCGAGGGGGTGTCTACGAGCAGTACTTC	CASSQSTRGGVYEQYF
17	TRBJ1-4	many	-	TRBV7-8	TGTGCCAGCAGCTTAATGACAGGAGGAGCAACTAATGAAAAACTGTTTTTT	CASSLMTGGATNEKLFF
13	TRBJ1-1	few	-	TRBV7-2	TGTGCCAGCAGCTTTCCGGGAAACACTGAAGCTTTCTTT	CASSFPGNTEAFF
13	TRBJ1-5	few	-	TRBV7-3	TGTGCCAGCAGCCAAAATAGCAATCAGCCCCAGCATTTT	CASSQNSNQPQHF
14	TRBJ2-3	-	-	TRBV6-4	TGTGCCAGCAGTGCGGGGCCCGGGGCAGATACGCAGTATTTT	CASSAGPGADTQYF
12	TRBJ2-3	few	-	TRBV20-1	TGCAGTGCCCGGGAGATCGCGGATACGCAGTATTTT	CSAREIADTQYF
12	TRBJ1-2	-	-	TRBV29-1	TGCAGAGTGTCACCAGGGTATGATGGCTACACCTTC	CRVSPGYDGYTF
15	TRBJ2-2	-	-	TRBV4-1	TGCGCCAGCAGCCAAGCACTTCAGGGGACCGGGGAGCTGTTTTTT	CASSQALQGTGELFF
16	TRBJ2-6	few	-	TRBV9	TGTGCCAGCAGCGTAGGAACAGGGATCGGGGCCAACGTCCTGACTTTC	CASSVGTGIGANVLTF
14	TRBJ2-1	-	TRBD2	TRBV29-1	TGCAGCGGTAACGGACTAGCGGGGGACAATGAGCAGTTCTTC	CSGNGLAGDNEQFF
15	TRBJ2-4	-	TRBD1	TRBV6-5	TGTGCCAGCAGTTGGACCGACAGGGGACAAAACATTCAGTACTTC	CASSWTDRGQNIQYF
14	TRBJ2-1	few	TRBD1	TRBV2	TGTGCCAGCAGAGAGACAGGGGGCCTGAATGAGCAGTTCTTC	CASRETGGLNEQFF
15	TRBJ2-3	-	-	TRBV18	TGTGCCAGCTCACCTGTGTCTTTGGGCACAGATACGCAGTATTTT	CASSPVSLGTDTQYF
13	TRBJ1-1	-	-	TRBV2	TGTGCCACCACGGGGTCTTGGATTTCTGAAGCTTTCTTT	CATTGSWISEAFF
13	TRBJ2-3	few	-	TRBV7-7	TGTGCCAGCAGCCCCTCTTCGGCAGATACGCAGTATTTT	CASSPSSADTQYF
15	TRBJ2-1	few	TRBD2	TRBV6-2/TRBV6-3	TGTGCCAGCAGTCGGCAGAGGCTAGCGGCAGATGAGCAGTTCTTC	CASSRQRLAADEQFF
13	TRBJ2-1	-	-	TRBV5-1	TGCGCCAGCAGCGGGGGACTTACCAATGAGCAGTTCTTC	CASSGGLTNEQFF
16	TRBJ1-1	few	TRBD1	TRBV7-3	TGTGCCAGCAGCTTAAGCGGGACAGGGGGTGGCACTGAAGCTTTCTTT	CASSLSGTGGGTEAFF
14	TRBJ2-7	few	-	TRBV5-4	TGTGCCAGCAGTTTTCAAACAGGAACCTACGAGCAGTACTTC	CASSFQTGTYEQYF
14	TRBJ1-1	many	-	TRBV6-2/TRBV6-3	TGTGCCAGTCAAGGAGCAGGGCAGAACACTGAAGCTTTCTTT	CASQGAGQNTEAFF
15	TRBJ2-3	-	TRBD2	TRBV27	TGTGCCAGCCATAGCGGGGGGTCCAGCACAGATACGCAGTATTTT	CASHSGGSSTDTQYF
16	TRBJ1-5	-	TRBD1	TRBV18	TGTGCCAGCTCACAATTCCGGGACAGGGTGAATCAGCCCCAGCATTTT	CASSQFRDRVNQPQHF
15	TRBJ2-1	-	-	TRBV7-3	TGTGCCAGCAGCCCCATGTTTAGGGGAAACAATGAGCAGTTCTTC	CASSPMFRGNNEQFF
15	TRBJ2-1	-	-	TRBV9	TGTGCCAGCAGCGTAGGTAGCGTCTCCTACAATGAGCAGTTCTTC	CASSVGSVSYNEQFF
14	TRBJ2-1	few	TRBD1	TRBV7-9	TGTGCCAGCAGCTACGACAGGGGGCGCGGTGAGCAGTTCTTC	CASSYDRGRGEQFF
13	TRBJ2-1	few	-	TRBV5-4	TGTGCCAGCAGCTTGGACGGTGTTTATGAGCAGTTCTTC	CASSLDGVYEQFF
14	TRBJ1-2	many	-	TRBV20-1	TGCAGTGCTAGACCTCCTACAGAGAACTATGGCTACACCTTC	CSARPPTENYGYTF
14	TRBJ1-1	-	-	TRBV28	TGTGCCAGCAGTCCCCTAACACAGCTGACCGAAGCTTTCTTT	CASSPLTQLTEAFF
12	TRBJ1-2	many	TRBD1	TRBV29-1	TGCAGCGTTGAGGGACAGGGGCGAGGCTACACCTTC	CSVEGQGRGYTF
14	TRBJ1-1	many	TRBD1	TRBV7-3	TGTGCCAGCAGCTCGGACAGGTTGAACACTGAAGCTTTCTTT	CASSSDRLNTEAFF
19	TRBJ1-1	few	-	TRBV7-3	TGTGCCAGCAGCTGGGGGAGCTACCTAACCAAAGTAGTGAACACTGAAGCTTTCTTT	CASSWGSYLTKVVNTEAFF
13	TRBJ1-2	-	TRBD1	TRBV29-1	TGCAGCGTGGGACAGGGCAGTGTCTATGGCTACACCTTC	CSVGQGSVYGYTF
16	TRBJ1-1	-	-	TRBV20-1	TGCAGTGCTCAATTCCCCCCGGTGAGGGTGAACACTGAAGCTTTCTTT	CSAQFPPVRVNTEAFF
14	TRBJ1-1	few	-	TRBV4-3	TGCGCCAGCAGCCAAGAGAGCATGAACACTGAAGCTTTCTTT	CASSQESMNTEAFF
14	TRBJ1-4	few	-	TRBV11-1	TGTGCCAGCAGCCCGGGACCGAGAAATGAAAAACTGTTTTTT	CASSPGPRNEKLFF
15	TRBJ1-5	-	TRBD1	TRBV19	TGTGCCAGTAGTATAGCAGGGGGTCCCAGGCAGCCCCAGCATTTT	CASSIAGGPRQPQHF
15	TRBJ2-5	-	-	TRBV12-3/TRBV12-4	TGTGCCAGCAGTGTGGGACTAGGGGGCCGTGAGACCCAGTACTTC	CASSVGLGGRETQYF
13	TRBJ1-5	-	TRBD1	TRBV10-3	TGTGCCATCAAAGGGACAGCGGATCAGCCCCAGCATTTT	CAIKGTADQPQHF
14	TRBJ1-1	-	-	TRBV6-2/TRBV6-3	TGTGCCAGCAGTTATTCCGGGGCGCGGACTGAAGCTTTCTTT	CASSYSGARTEAFF
13	TRBJ2-7	-	-	TRBV7-9	TGTGCCAGCAGCTCCTCAACCTACTACGAGCAGTACTTC	CASSSSTYYEQYF
15	TRBJ2-2	few	-	TRBV27	TGTGCCAGCAGTTTCCGGCAGGGCATCACCGGGGAGCTGTTTTTT	CASSFRQGITGELFF
17	TRBJ2-3	-	TRBD1	TRBV5-1	TGCGCCAGCAGCTCTTCCCCTAGGGGGCTCGTCGGAAATACGCAGTATTTT	CASSSSPRGLVGNTQYF